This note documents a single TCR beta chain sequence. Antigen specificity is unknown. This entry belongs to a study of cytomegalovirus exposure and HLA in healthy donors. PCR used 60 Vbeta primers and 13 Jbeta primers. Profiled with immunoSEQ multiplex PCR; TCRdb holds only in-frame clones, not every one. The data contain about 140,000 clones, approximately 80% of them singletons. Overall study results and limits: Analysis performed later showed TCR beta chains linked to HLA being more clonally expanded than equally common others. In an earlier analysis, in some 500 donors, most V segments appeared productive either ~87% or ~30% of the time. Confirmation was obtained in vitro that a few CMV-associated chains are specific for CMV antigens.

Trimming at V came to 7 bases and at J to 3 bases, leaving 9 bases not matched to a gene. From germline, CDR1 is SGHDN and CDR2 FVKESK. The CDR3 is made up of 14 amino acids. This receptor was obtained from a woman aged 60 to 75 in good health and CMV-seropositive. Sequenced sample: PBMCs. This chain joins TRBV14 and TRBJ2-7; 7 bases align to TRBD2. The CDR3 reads CASTREGLFYEQYF. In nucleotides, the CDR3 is TGTGCCAGCACCAGGGAGGGCCTATTCTACGAGCAGTACTTC.